These 15 T cell receptor beta chains share one sample of origin, sequenced in a study of shared clonotypes between healthy human individuals. Using immunoSEQ multiplex PCR, the repertoire was profiled, and TCRdb retains in-frame clones only, with some absent. The top ten clones hold about 1.4% of a sample with 850,000 to 1,200,000 clones, about 75% of them seen once. The sequenced sample consisted of memory CD4+ T cells sorted from blood. Subset described: CD45RA-negative fraction. The source of these receptors is a man between 18 and 35 years old in good health.

The V gene is TRBV23-1, the J gene TRBJ1-1; D uncertain. TRBV23-1 is reported as an ORF; its role is uncertain. CDR3 size: 15 residues. The ends were cut back, 0 bases at V and 5 bases at J, with 13 bases in the middle. This chain's CDR3 is CASSQSFREVTEAFF. In DNA form, the CDR3 reads TGCGCCAGCAGTCAATCTTTCCGGGAGGTAACTGAAGCTTTCTTT.

The sample holds a few counts of this clone. This chain uses TRBV2 with TRBJ2-7; D is undetermined. Germline-derived CDR1 and CDR2 are SNHLY and FYNNEI. The V gene lost 2 bases and the J gene lost 6 bases, with 8 bases spanning the gap. The CDR3 runs 12 residues. Here the CDR3 reads CASSETFIEQYF. CDR3 nucleotides: TGTGCCAGCAGTGAAACGTTTATCGAGCAGTACTTC.

This chain connects TRBV11-2 to TRBJ1-1, with D unresolved. Trimming took off 7 bases at V and 8 bases at J, with 11 bases between the two ends. The CDR3 spans 11 residues. CDR1 is SGHAT and CDR2 is FQNNGV in the germline V gene. CDR3 amino acids: CASKDATEAFF. The CDR3 coding sequence is TGTGCCAGCAAGGACGCAACCGAAGCTTTCTTT.

The CDR3 protein is CASSIGSSGSPLHF. DNA for the CDR3: TGTGCCAGTAGTATAGGGTCATCGGGCTCACCCCTCCACTTT. The chain couples TRBV19 to TRBJ1-6; D is unresolved. Trimming took off 1 base at V and 10 bases at J, with 11 bases between the two ends. Germline CDR1 LNHDA, CDR2 SQIVND (reference sequence). CDR3 length: 14 residues.

The V call is TRBV9, the J call TRBJ1-6, with 10 bases identical to TRBD1. Germline lookup yields CDR1 SGDLS and CDR2 YYNGEE. This CDR3 contains 13 residues. Losses at the gene ends were 7 bases for V and 7 bases for J; bases not matched to a gene: 2. The CDR3 here is CASGDRGNSPLHF. The CDR3 region has the DNA TGTGCCAGCGGGGACAGGGGAAATTCACCCCTCCACTTT.

V gene TRBV7-2 combines with J gene TRBJ2-7, with D unresolved. Trimming pared 5 bases from V and 2 bases from J, leaving 13 bases between. Germline values: CDR1 SGHTA, CDR2 FQGNSA. The CDR3 consists of 14 residues. CDR3 sequence (DNA): TGTGCCAGCAGCCCCGGGCGGCTAGCCTACGAGCAGTACTTC. The encoded protein is CASSPGRLAYEQYF.

V gene TRBV7-9 combines with J gene TRBJ2-1; 7 positions agree with TRBD2. Trimming cost V 8 bases and J 4 bases; bases outside gene matches: 17. The CDR3 consists of 17 residues. Germline CDR1 reads SEHNR; CDR2 reads FQNEAQ (reference sequence). CDR3 nucleotides: TGTGCCAGCGGACTAGTGCTAGCGGCAGAGGTGTACAATGAGCAGTTCTTC. It encodes CASGLVLAAEVYNEQFF.

This clone was seen only a few times. This same CDR3 is encoded by further DNA sequences in the sample. This chain uses TRBV6-1 with TRBJ1-5; TRBD1 agrees at 8 bases. The CDR3 has 14 residues. The ends lost 5 bases at V and 4 bases at J; junction bases unmatched: 4. CDR1 and CDR2 (germline): MNHNS, SASEGT. CDR3 in amino acids: CASSLTGGNQPQHF. The CDR3 DNA reads TGTGCCAGCAGTTTAACAGGGGGGAATCAGCCCCAGCATTTT.

In this sample, this clone turned up a few times. The rearrangement uses TRBV19 and TRBJ1-5, with TRBD1 identical over 8 bases. V lost 6 bases to trimming and J lost 3 bases; unmatched junction nucleotides: 7. This CDR3 has 15 amino acids. The germline V gene has CDR1 LNHDA and CDR2 SQIVND (reference sequence). CDR3 in amino acids: CASSRTGTNNQPQHF. The CDR3 region has the DNA TGTGCCAGTAGCCGGACAGGGACCAACAATCAGCCCCAGCATTTT.

This clone has just a few counts. The chain employs TRBV9 and TRBJ2-1; 13 bases fit TRBD2. This CDR3 has 16 amino acids. J lost 9 bases, V lost 0 bases, and 6 bases had no gene match. Germline lookup yields CDR1 SGDLS and CDR2 YYNGEE. The CDR3 DNA reads as TGTGCCAGCAGCGTAGTGACTAGCGGGGGGTCTGGTGAGCAGTTCTTC. Amino acids: CASSVVTSGGSGEQFF.

J is TRBJ1-4 and V is TRBV18; TRBD1 matches 9 bases. With 0 bases clipped from V and 7 bases from J, the junction kept 6 bases outside the gene matches. The CDR3 covers 16 residues. Germline V gene sequence: CDR1 KGHSH, CDR2 LQKENI. The CDR3 protein is CASSPPVGQGSEKLFF. Written as DNA, the CDR3 is TGTGCCAGCTCACCACCGGTCGGACAGGGGTCTGAAAAACTGTTTTTT. Complete variable domain (other parts from reference TRBV18 and TRBJ1-4): NAGVMQNPRHLVRRRGQEARLRCSPMKGHSHVYWYRQLPEEGLKFMVYLQKENIIDESGMPKERFSAEFPKEGPSILRIQQVVRGDSAAYFCASSPPVGQGSEKLFFGSGTQLSVL.

This clone was counted a few times. This rearrangement joins TRBV7-8 to TRBJ1-3, with 9 positions matching TRBD1. With V trimmed by 6 bases and J by 6 bases, 9 bases remained unmatched. The CDR3 sequence is 15 residues long. Germline loops: CDR1 SGHVS, CDR2 FQNEAQ. The CDR3 nucleotides are TGTGCCAGCAGTTCCACAGGGGGCAGAGTAAACACCATATATTTT. Translation: CASSSTGGRVNTIYF.

CDR3 coding DNA: TGCGCCAGCAGTTCCCCGGGACAGGGGGCAGGAAACACCATATATTTT. The encoded protein is CASSSPGQGAGNTIYF. The genes are TRBV5-1 and TRBJ1-3; TRBD1 aligns across 12 bases. Germline V gene data show CDR1 as SGHRS and CDR2 as YFSETQ. V dropped 5 bases and J dropped 4; count of bases not matched to a gene: 7. The CDR3 consists of 16 residues.

The rearrangement links TRBV18 to TRBJ1-2, with no clear D. V lost 3 bases, J lost 8 bases, and 10 bases lay in between. The CDR3 has 12 amino acids. CDR1 and CDR2 (germline): KGHSH, LQKENI. The CDR3 protein is CASSPGREGYTF. The CDR3 DNA is TGTGCCAGCTCACCCGGGCGGGAAGGCTACACCTTC.

J is TRBJ1-2 and V is TRBV6-1; no clear D gene. Between the trimmed V and J ends, which lost 5 bases and 3 bases, there was a span of 10 bases. This CDR3 spans 13 amino acids. Germline V lookup: CDR1 MNHNS, CDR2 SASEGT. The CDR3 DNA follows: TGTGCCAGCAGTCGGGAATTGGACTATGGCTACACCTTC. Encoded protein: CASSRELDYGYTF.